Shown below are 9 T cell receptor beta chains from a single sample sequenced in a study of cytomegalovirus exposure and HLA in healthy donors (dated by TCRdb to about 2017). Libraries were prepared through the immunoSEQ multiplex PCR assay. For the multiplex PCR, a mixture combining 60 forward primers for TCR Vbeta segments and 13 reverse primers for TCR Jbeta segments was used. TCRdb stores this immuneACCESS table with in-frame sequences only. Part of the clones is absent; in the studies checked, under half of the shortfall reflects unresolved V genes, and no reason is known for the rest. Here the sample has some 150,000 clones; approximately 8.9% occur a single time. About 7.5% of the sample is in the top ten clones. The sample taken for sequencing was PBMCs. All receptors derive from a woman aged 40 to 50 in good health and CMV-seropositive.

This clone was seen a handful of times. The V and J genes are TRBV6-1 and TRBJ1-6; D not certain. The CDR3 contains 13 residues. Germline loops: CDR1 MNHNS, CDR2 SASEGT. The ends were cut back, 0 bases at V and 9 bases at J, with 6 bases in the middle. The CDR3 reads CASSEATTSPLHF. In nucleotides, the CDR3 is TGTGCCAGCAGTGAAGCGACTACTTCACCCCTCCACTTT.

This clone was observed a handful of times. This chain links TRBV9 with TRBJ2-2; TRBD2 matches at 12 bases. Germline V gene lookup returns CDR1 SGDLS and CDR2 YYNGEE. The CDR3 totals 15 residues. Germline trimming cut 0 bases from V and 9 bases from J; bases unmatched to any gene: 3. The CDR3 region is CASSVGTSGARELFF. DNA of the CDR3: TGTGCCAGCAGCGTAGGGACTAGCGGGGCACGGGAGCTGTTTTTT.

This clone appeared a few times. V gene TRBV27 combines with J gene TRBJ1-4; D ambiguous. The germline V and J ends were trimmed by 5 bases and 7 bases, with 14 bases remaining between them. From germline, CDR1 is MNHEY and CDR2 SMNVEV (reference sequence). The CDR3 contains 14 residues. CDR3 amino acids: CASSTWQLGEKLFF. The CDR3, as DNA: TGTGCCAGCAGTACATGGCAACTAGGTGAAAAACTGTTTTTT.

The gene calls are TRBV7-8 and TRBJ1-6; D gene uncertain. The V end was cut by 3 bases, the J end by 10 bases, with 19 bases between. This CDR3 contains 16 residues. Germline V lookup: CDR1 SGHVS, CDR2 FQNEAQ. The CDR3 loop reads CASSFLEADLESPLHF. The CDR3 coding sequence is TGTGCCAGCAGCTTTCTGGAGGCGGACTTGGAGTCACCCCTCCACTTT.

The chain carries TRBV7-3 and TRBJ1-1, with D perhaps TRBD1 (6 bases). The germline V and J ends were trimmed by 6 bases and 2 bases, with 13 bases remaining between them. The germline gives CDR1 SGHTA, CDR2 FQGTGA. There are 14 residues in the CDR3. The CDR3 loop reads CASRPQGGNTEAFF. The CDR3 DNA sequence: TGTGCCAGCAGGCCCCAAGGGGGAAACACTGAAGCTTTCTTT.

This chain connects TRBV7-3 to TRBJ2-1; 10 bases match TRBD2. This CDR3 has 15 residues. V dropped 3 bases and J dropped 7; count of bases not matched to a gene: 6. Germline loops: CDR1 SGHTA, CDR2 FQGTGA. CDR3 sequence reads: CASSLQRGGNNEQFF. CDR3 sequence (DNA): TGTGCCAGCAGCTTGCAGCGGGGGGGCAATAATGAGCAGTTCTTC.

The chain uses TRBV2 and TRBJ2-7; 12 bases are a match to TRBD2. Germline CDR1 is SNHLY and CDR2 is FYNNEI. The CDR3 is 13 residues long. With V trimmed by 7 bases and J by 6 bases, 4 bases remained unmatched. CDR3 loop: CASIRTSGVEQYF. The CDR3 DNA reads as TGTGCCAGCATAAGGACTAGCGGGGTCGAGCAGTACTTC.

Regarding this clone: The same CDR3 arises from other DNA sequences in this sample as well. For the CDR3, the DNA is TGTGCCAGTAGACTAGCGGGGGTAAGCACAGATACGCAGTATTTT. Residues: CASRLAGVSTDTQYF. The chain recombines TRBV2 with TRBJ2-3; the match to TRBD2 covers 12 bases. With 9 bases clipped from V and 0 bases from J, the junction kept 4 bases outside the gene matches. CDR3 length: 15 residues. Germline V gene data show CDR1 as SNHLY and CDR2 as FYNNEI.

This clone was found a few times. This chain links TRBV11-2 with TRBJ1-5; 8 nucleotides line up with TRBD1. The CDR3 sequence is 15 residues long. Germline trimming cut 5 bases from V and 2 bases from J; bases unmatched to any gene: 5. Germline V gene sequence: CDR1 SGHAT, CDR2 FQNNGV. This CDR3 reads CASSPTGAGNQPQHF. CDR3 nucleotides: TGTGCCAGCAGCCCGACAGGGGCAGGCAATCAGCCCCAGCATTTT.